This T cell receptor beta chain was sequenced during a study of CD8 T cells in ankylosing spondylitis. Comments on this clonotype: What it recognizes is unknown.

Quantitative 5'-RACE was performed with molecular barcodes, and it yielded the TCR beta libraries. Each CDR3 protein gets one entry after TCRdb re-called the 5' RACE reads with MiXCR. The sample consists of more than 150,000 distinct CDR3 sequences, around 13% of them appearing once. Overall study findings and caveats: CD8+ by phenotype, disease-linked clones were relatively rare in peripheral blood. Clones tied to disease were said to be significantly enriched in matched ankylosing spondylitis synovial fluid. Earlier literature documents some of the motif variants in reactive arthritis synovial fluid and blood.

The source is a male donor with ankylosing spondylitis or in good health (not recorded which). The sequenced sample consisted of blood, either unsorted or a sorted T cell fraction (not recorded which).

The CDR3 loop reads CASSLGSGGYFTDTQYF. The DNA for the CDR3 is TGCGCCAGCAGCTTGGGTTCAGGGGGCTACTTCACAGATACGCAGTATTTT. V and J are TRBV5-1 and TRBJ2-3; the match to TRBD1 covers 8 bases. The CDR3 totals 17 residues. With 0 bases clipped from V and 2 bases from J, the junction kept 8 bases outside the gene matches. The germline gives CDR1 SGHRS, CDR2 YFSETQ.